This T cell receptor beta chain was identified in a study of shared clonotypes between healthy human individuals. Per germline, CDR1 SGHDT and CDR2 YYEEEE. This CDR3 has 15 amino acids. Trimming cost V 2 bases and J 11 bases, with 20 bases left between them. This was a deep-level run. TCRdb's copy holds only in-frame clones and misses some; the assay was immunoSEQ multiplex PCR. The data hold roughly 2.5 million clones, with 90% to 95% observed a single time. Points from the study as a whole: Despite large depth, rarefaction showed incomplete sorted-subset sequencing. Across subsets, estimated richness was generally greater for naive than for memory populations.

Investigators divided CD4+ cells into CD45RA+ naive and CD45RA-negative memory subsets. Note on this clone: The antigen is not known.

The sequence was collected from a man aged 18 to 30 in good health. The rearrangement links TRBV5-6 to TRBJ2-1, with D hard to call. Sequenced input: naive CD4+ T cells sorted from blood. The subset is: CD45RA+ positively selected. This chain's CDR3 is CASSLDVFTSTKQFF. The CDR3, as DNA: TGTGCCAGCAGCTTAGATGTTTTTACGAGTACGAAGCAGTTCTTC.